Reported below is one TCR beta chain. This sample was included in a study of memory CD4+ T cells and cytomegalovirus serostatus. The sort gate was single viable CD3+CD4+CD8-CD45RO+ cells for memory CD4+ T cells. Data came from immunoSEQ multiplex PCR; TCRdb stores just in-frame clones and leaves some out. The sample shows 54,000 or so clones, roughly 81% of them seen only once. The TCR sequence derives from an adult in good health and CMV-seronegative. The sequenced material came from memory CD4+ T cells from blood.

The CDR3 region is CASSPIPRGEAFF. Written as DNA, the CDR3 is TGTGCCAGCAGCCCGATACCGCGAGGTGAAGCTTTCTTT. The chain recombines TRBV5-4 with TRBJ1-1, with D uncertain. Germline V gene data show CDR1 as SGHNT and CDR2 as YYREEE (reference sequence). CDR3 length equals 13 residues. V lost 4 bases and J lost 7, with 14 bases in between.